This T cell receptor (beta chain) appears in the sequencing data of a study of blood T cell repertoires in COVID-19 (dated by TCRdb to 2020 to 2021). About the full investigation: Collaborator samples came from the United States, Italy and Spain and covered acute and convalescent phases of COVID-19. The samples were drawn from two sources: the first 160 participants of the ongoing ImmuneRACE study, and 1,254 subjects contributed by 6 global collaborators. The repertoires were released in a freely available public database meant as a resource for research on the immune response to SARS-CoV-2. Deeply sampled blood TCRbeta repertoires from subjects exposed to, actively infected with, or recovered from COVID-19 were included in the dataset. Nearly every sample came with metadata listing a de-identified subject ID, COVID-19 status, age in years and sex. The prospective study material was composed of cDNA or gDNA derived from T cells, B-cell-depleted T cells, or PBMCs. Where HLA class I and class II types were available, the types were taken from metadata supplied by the sample provider, not from assay-based typing.

Results and caveats for the whole study, not just this receptor: The quantity of clinical and demographic metadata differed by source and by participant and was supplied without curation.

CDR1 and CDR2, per the germline V gene (reference sequence), are LGHDT and YNNKEL. The junction shows trimming of 11 bases on V and 0 bases on J, plus 22 bases between the germline ends. Reading from cysteine to phenylalanine, the CDR3 counts 16 amino acids. Only the CDR3 portion is preserved as DNA: 48 bases, with reading frame beginning at the first base. Worth noting for this clone: The target of this receptor is not known. No clone much larger than this one lies a single base away; base qualities are absent.

TCRbeta CDR3 regions were amplified from genomic DNA by means of the immunoSEQ Assay, a bias-controlled multiplex PCR. Under the source paper's analysis protocol: The number of nucleated cells in each sample was estimated by amplification of reference gene primers within the assay. To quantify the absolute abundance of each unique TCRbeta CDR3 rearrangement, sequence reads were collapsed and filtered. For each sample, productive Simpson clonality was calculated as the square root of Simpson's diversity index over productive rearrangements. TCRdb mirrors the immuneACCESS table, restricted to in-frame sequences. Some clones are absent from its copies; in checked studies, under half trace to an unresolved V gene, and the reason for the others is unknown. That table gives V, J and clone size, and the DNA gave D and trimming. This sample is represented by under 200,000 clones; about four fifths of them were singletons. The top ten clones comprise 11% of the sample.

Whole blood was collected in K2EDTA tubes by collaborating institutions according to the institutions' own protocols. Collaborator samples were shipped for TCRbeta analysis as frozen whole blood, isolated PBMCs, or DNA extracted from either sample type. Rearrangement joined TRBV3-1 (or the pseudogene TRBV3-2) to TRBJ1-1; TRBD1 is a weak D gene call, 6 bases matching. Sequencing was done on a sample of peripheral blood. The clonotype comes from a man aged 65-85 years with active or convalescent COVID-19. The sequenced DNA: TGTGCCCCCCACCGGGTGAGGGGGAAAGTGAACACTGAAGCTTTCTTT. It is translated as CAPHRVRGKVNTEAFF.